This is a list of T cell receptor beta chains from one sample in a study of T cell responses to AZD1222 COVID-19 vaccine. The protocol was immunoSEQ multiplex PCR, while the TCRdb copy is restricted to in-frame clones and leaves out a portion. The table shows about 120,000 clones, with roughly 90% occurring only once. This specimen was peripheral blood, taken on day 0 of AZD1222 vaccination. These TCRs come from an adult in good health. CDR3s include the opening cysteine and the closing phenylalanine or tryptophan. D genes are given only for firm matches. Where a row states a size, it is once, few, many or the class of an expanded clone; other rows omit it.

J	size	V	D	DNA	CDR3
TRBJ1-6	NA	TRBV6-2/TRBV6-3	NA	TGTGCCAGCAGCTTGGACTGGTCACCCCTCCACTTT	CASSLDWSPLHF
TRBJ1-2	NA	TRBV19	NA	TGTGCCAGTAGTATCCACAGGGCCGGCTATGGCTACACCTTC	CASSIHRAGYGYTF
TRBJ1-5	NA	TRBV7-6	TRBD1	TGTGCCAGCAGCTTAGCGCGGGGGACAGGGCGAAAGTTTTTTAGCAATCAGCCCCAGCATTTT	CASSLARGTGRKFFSNQPQHF
TRBJ2-7	NA	TRBV9	TRBD2	TGTGCCAGCAGCCTCGGGACTAGCGGGATCGAGCAGTACTTC	CASSLGTSGIEQYF
TRBJ2-7	NA	TRBV27	TRBD1	TGTGCCAGCAGTTTCCTCGGACAGGGCGAGCAGTACTTC	CASSFLGQGEQYF
TRBJ2-1	NA	TRBV3-1/TRBV3-2	NA	TGTGCCAGCAGCTCGAGCGGCTATCCTTACAATGAGCAGTTCTTC	CASSSSGYPYNEQFF
TRBJ2-7	NA	TRBV7-9	NA	TGTGCCAGCAGCTTATCCCTCCCTACCTACGAGCAGTACTTC	CASSLSLPTYEQYF
TRBJ1-2	NA	TRBV6-6	NA	TGTGCCAGCAGTTATTCGGGGGGCGACTATGGCTACACCTTC	CASSYSGGDYGYTF
TRBJ2-1	NA	TRBV2	NA	TGTGCCAGCAGTGTTGGGGAGATTGAGCAGTTCTTC	CASSVGEIEQFF
TRBJ1-1	NA	TRBV9	NA	TGTGCCAGCAGCTCCACAGGCGCGGACAGCGAAGCTTTCTTT	CASSSTGADSEAFF
TRBJ2-7	NA	TRBV7-2	NA	TGTGCCAGCAGCTTAGAGTCCTCTAGTTACATGGCCTACGAGCAGTACTTC	CASSLESSSYMAYEQYF
TRBJ2-3	NA	TRBV6-1	TRBD2	TGTGCCAGCAGTGAAGTCTCGGGTAGCGGGACAGATACGCAGTATTTT	CASSEVSGSGTDTQYF
TRBJ1-2	NA	TRBV11-2	NA	TGTGCCAGCAGCTCACCCTCCCAGTGGGCCCTTTATGGCTACACCTTC	CASSSPSQWALYGYTF
TRBJ2-7	NA	TRBV27	TRBD2	TGTGCCAGCAGTTTAAACCAACGACTAGCGGGAGGACGGAACGAGCAGTACTTC	CASSLNQRLAGGRNEQYF
TRBJ1-1	NA	TRBV9	NA	TGTGCCAGCAGCCCTGGCAACTCGGGGACTGAAGCTTTCTTT	CASSPGNSGTEAFF
TRBJ1-1	NA	TRBV19	NA	TGTGCCAGTAGTATGATCGTGAACACTGAAGCTTTCTTT	CASSMIVNTEAFF
TRBJ2-2	NA	TRBV6-5	NA	TGTGCCAGCAGTCCACAGGGCGACACCGGGGAGCTGTTTTTT	CASSPQGDTGELFF
TRBJ1-1	NA	TRBV6-5	TRBD1	TGTGCCAGCAGTAGACAGGGAGACACTGAAGCTTTCTTT	CASSRQGDTEAFF
TRBJ1-5	once	TRBV6-5	TRBD1	TGTGCCAGCAGGGTGCAGGGGGCTAGCAATCAGCCCCAGCATTTT	CASRVQGASNQPQHF
TRBJ1-2	NA	TRBV29-1	NA	TGCAGCGTTCTTGCCGGCAAAAACTATGGCTACACCTTC	CSVLAGKNYGYTF
TRBJ1-1	NA	TRBV7-3	NA	TGTGCCAGCAGCTGGGACGACAGGTTGAACACTGAAGCTTTCTTT	CASSWDDRLNTEAFF
TRBJ2-1	NA	TRBV9	NA	TGTGCCAGCAGCGTAGTAGGGGGTGAGCAGTTCTTC	CASSVVGGEQFF
TRBJ2-1	once	TRBV4-1	TRBD1	TGCGCCAGCAGCCAAATGGGACAGGGGGCACGCTACAATGAGCAGTTCTTC	CASSQMGQGARYNEQFF